Below are 3 T cell receptor beta chains sequenced from a single sample in a study of TIL therapy for anti-PD-1-resistant metastatic lung cancer. The time point denotes: pre-treatment sample, taken before nivolumab and TIL therapy. This was the immunoSEQ v3 assay. Generated by immunoSEQ multiplex PCR, the TCRdb table keeps only in-frame clones and is missing some. The table has some 45,000 clones, approximately 83% seen once; the top ten hold 4% to 6%. This specimen was blood, taken at baseline. These receptors were obtained from a person aged 25-85 years with non-small cell lung cancer.

This sequence joins TRBV6-5 and TRBJ2-1; 10 nucleotides align to TRBD2. CDR1 MNHEY and CDR2 SVGAGI come from the germline V gene. This CDR3 is built from 15 residues. With V trimmed by 6 bases and J by 9 bases, 11 bases remained unmatched. The CDR3 DNA is TGTGCCAGCAGGACCGGGACTAGCGACTGGAGTGAGCAGTTCTTC. Translated: CASRTGTSDWSEQFF.

The V call is TRBV11-3, the J call TRBJ2-2; 10 bases line up with TRBD2. CDR1 and CDR2 from the germline V gene are SGHNT and YENEEA. The CDR3 contains 19 residues. Trimming cost V 0 bases and J 6 bases; bases outside gene matches: 13. CDR3 in DNA: TGTGCCAGCAGCTTAGATTATCCCCTAGCGGGAGAGAAAGCCGGGGAGCTGTTTTTT. Translated: CASSLDYPLAGEKAGELFF.

This chain joins TRBV28 and TRBJ2-5, with 9 positions matching TRBD2. CDR3 length: 17 residues. Trimming cost V 5 bases and J 7 bases; bases outside gene matches: 17. CDR1 is MDHEN, CDR2 SYDVKM, per germline. In nucleotides, the CDR3 is TGTGCCAGCAGTCGGGAAGGTAGCGGGGGCCTTGAGAGGACCCAGTACTTC. Translation gives CASSREGSGGLERTQYF.